The 16 T cell receptor beta chains below come from one sample, sequenced in a study of blood T cell repertoires in COVID-19. TCRdb's copy holds only in-frame clones and misses some; the assay was immunoSEQ multiplex PCR. The table records about 110,000 clones, 75% to 85% of them present only once. Material: peripheral blood. These receptors all come from a woman in her seventies with acute or convalescent COVID-19.

The V and J genes are TRBV2 and TRBJ2-1, with D possibly TRBD1 on 6 matching bases. The germline V gene encodes CDR1 SNHLY and CDR2 FYNNEI. The CDR3 contains 15 residues. Trimming removed 3 bases from V and 0 bases from J, with 9 bases in between. The CDR3 reads CASSDQGSSYNEQFF. In DNA, the CDR3 is TGTGCCAGCAGTGACCAGGGGAGCTCCTACAATGAGCAGTTCTTC.

V is TRBV19 and J is TRBJ1-4; no clear D. The V gene lost 5 bases and the J gene lost 0 bases, with 10 bases spanning the gap. Germline-derived CDR1 and CDR2 are LNHDA and SQIVND (reference sequence). This CDR3 has 15 residues. The CDR3 region has the DNA TGTGCCAGTAGTGTCCGAGGAGCAACTAATGAAAAACTGTTTTTT. As protein: CASSVRGATNEKLFF.

V and J are TRBV5-1 and TRBJ1-2; D unresolved. Trimming stripped 1 base from V and 8 bases from J, with 12 bases between. The CDR3 is made up of 13 amino acids. The germline V gene has CDR1 SGHRS and CDR2 YFSETQ. CDR3 nucleotide sequence: TGCGCCAGCAGCTTGACGGCAACCGGGGGCTACACCTTC. The encoded protein is CASSLTATGGYTF.

V usage is TRBV30 and J usage is TRBJ1-6; 12 bases fit TRBD1. This CDR3 is built from 16 residues. J lost 10 bases, V lost 5 bases, and 12 bases had no gene match. Per germline, CDR1 GTSNPN and CDR2 SVGIG (reference sequence). The CDR3 sequence: CAWCTGTGGWGSPLHF. CDR3 DNA sequence: TGTGCCTGGTGCACCGGGACAGGGGGCTGGGGGTCACCCCTCCACTTT.

The J gene is TRBJ2-4, the V gene TRBV19; 11 positions match TRBD2. Germline CDR1 LNHDA, CDR2 SQIVND (reference sequence). V shed 5 bases and J 0 bases; nucleotides not matched to a gene: 12. The CDR3 contains 19 residues. The CDR3 DNA follows: TGTGCCAGTAGTTCCCAGACTAGCGGGGCACTTATAGCCAAAAACATTCAGTACTTC. Its translation: CASSSQTSGALIAKNIQYF.

The chain links TRBV6-1 to TRBJ2-3, with D maybe TRBD1 (5 bases). CDR1 and CDR2 (germline): MNHNS, SASEGT. V lost 1 base and J 2 bases, leaving 10 bases between the germline ends. The CDR3 is made up of 15 amino acids. The CDR3, as DNA: TGTGCCAGCAGTGAAGGGACAACCTACACAGATACGCAGTATTTT. Its translation: CASSEGTTYTDTQYF.

The chain combines TRBV4-2 with TRBJ2-7, with D hard to call. This CDR3 comprises 12 residues. Germline lookup yields CDR1 LGHNA and CDR2 YNFKEQ. The germline V and J ends were trimmed by 0 bases and 3 bases, with 3 bases remaining between them. Here the CDR3 reads CASSQDNYEQYF. CDR3 bases: TGTGCCAGCAGCCAAGACAACTACGAGCAGTACTTC.

V is TRBV6-5 and J is TRBJ2-5; 7 positions agree with TRBD1. The CDR3 runs to 14 residues. Germline V gene lookup returns CDR1 MNHEY and CDR2 SVGAGI. J lost 4 bases, V lost 9 bases, and 11 bases had no gene match. CDR3 sequence: CASAPGQTRETQYF. The CDR3 nucleotides are TGTGCCAGTGCGCCGGGACAGACAAGAGAGACCCAGTACTTC.

The rearrangement uses TRBV4-3 and TRBJ2-1, with 14 bases aligning to TRBD2. V dropped 0 bases and J dropped 7; count of bases not matched to a gene: 8. Germline-derived CDR1 and CDR2 are LGHNA and YSLEER. CDR3 length: 18 amino acids. This chain's CDR3 is CASSQDPTSGGARNEQFF. The CDR3 bases are TGCGCCAGCAGCCAAGATCCGACTAGCGGGGGGGCCAGAAATGAGCAGTTCTTC.

This clone was observed a single time. The chain joins TRBV4-3 to TRBJ2-1; 8 positions agree with TRBD1. Per germline, CDR1 LGHNA and CDR2 YSLEER. This CDR3 has 14 amino acids. Trimming cost V 2 bases and J 9 bases; bases outside gene matches: 6. The CDR3 here is CASSQSTGGGEQFF. As DNA, the CDR3 is TGCGCCAGCAGCCAATCAACAGGGGGAGGTGAGCAGTTCTTC.

V and J are TRBV9 and TRBJ1-1; 7 bases are shared with TRBD1. V shed 0 bases, J shed 0 bases, and the junction held 8 bases outside the gene matches. Germline loops: CDR1 SGDLS, CDR2 YYNGEE. The length of the CDR3 is 17 residues. The CDR3 spells CASSVGPGQTLNTEAFF. DNA of the CDR3: TGTGCCAGCAGCGTAGGTCCGGGACAGACTTTGAACACTGAAGCTTTCTTT.

This chain joins TRBV7-2 and TRBJ2-7; no definite D call. Germline V lookup: CDR1 SGHTA, CDR2 FQGNSA. V was cut by 1 base and J by 2 bases, with 9 bases left in between. The CDR3 runs to 14 residues. CDR3 coding DNA: TGTGCCAGCAGCTTAGATGGCAGGACCTACGAGCAGTACTTC. Translation: CASSLDGRTYEQYF.

The V and J genes are TRBV11-2 and TRBJ1-3; no clear D gene. The CDR3 loop spans 14 amino acids. The germline V gene has CDR1 SGHAT and CDR2 FQNNGV. Trimming stripped 6 bases from V and 4 bases from J, with 13 bases between. CDR3 bases: TGTGCCAGCAGGCCATTGAGAGCCGGAAACACCATATATTTT. This encodes CASRPLRAGNTIYF.

The chain carries TRBV10-3 and TRBJ1-3; D perhaps matches TRBD1 (5 bases). This CDR3 contains 15 residues. Germline V gene sequence: CDR1 ENHRY, CDR2 SYGVKD. The V end lost 5 bases, the J end lost 0 bases, and 11 bases lay between the germline ends. The CDR3 region is CAISSTGDSGNTIYF. The CDR3 DNA reads as TGTGCCATCAGTTCCACAGGCGACTCTGGAAACACCATATATTTT.

The V gene is TRBV5-4, the J gene TRBJ2-3; D is undetermined. Germline loops: CDR1 SGHNT, CDR2 YYREEE (reference sequence). Trimming removed 0 bases from V and 0 bases from J, with 11 bases in between. The CDR3 covers 16 residues. The CDR3 coding sequence is TGTGCCAGCAGCTTGGGGGTCCGGGTTAGCACAGATACGCAGTATTTT. This encodes CASSLGVRVSTDTQYF.

The V and J genes are TRBV5-1 and TRBJ2-5, with 8 bases aligning to TRBD2. Germline trimming cut 4 bases from V and 5 bases from J; bases unmatched to any gene: 7. Per the germline V gene, CDR1 is SGHRS and CDR2 is YFSETQ. The CDR3 is 14 residues long. CDR3 loop: CASSRPGGEETQYF. DNA of the CDR3: TGCGCCAGCAGCCGCCCCGGGGGGGAGGAGACCCAGTACTTC.